This T cell receptor (beta chain) appears in the sequencing data of a study of cytomegalovirus exposure and HLA in healthy donors. PCR employed 60 Vbeta and 13 Jbeta primers. Produced via immunoSEQ multiplex PCR; TCRdb's table is partial and in-frame only. The sample has more than 90,000 clones; around three quarters are singletons. The study's findings and limits: Common viral pathogens seemed, in a later analysis, to connect with several of the most significant clusters.

Germline CDR1 reads GTSNPN; CDR2 reads SVGIG (reference sequence). This CDR3 is built from 15 residues. Note on this clone: Its antigen is as yet unknown. The junction shows a germline mismatch at one end, possibly a read error.

V and J are TRBV30 and TRBJ1-1; D is unresolved. Source material: PBMCs. This TCR derives from a woman aged 18-29 years in good health and CMV-seropositive. The CDR3 DNA sequence: TGTGCCTGGAGTGTAGGGAGATCCTCGGGAACTGAAGCTTTATTT. It translates to CAWSVGRSSGTEALF.